The 14 T cell receptor beta chains reported below all come from one sample, sequenced in a study of cytomegalovirus exposure and HLA in healthy donors. It was with 60 Vbeta and 13 Jbeta primers that the PCR ran. Assay: immunoSEQ multiplex PCR; the TCRdb copy retains only in-frame clones and omits some. In the table there are approximately 46,000 clones, less than 75% of which are singletons. The sequencing input was PBMCs. Every receptor here comes from a man aged 30 to 45 in good health and CMV-seronegative.

V gene TRBV5-1 combines with J gene TRBJ1-4; unclear D gene. The V and J ends lost 4 bases and 8 bases respectively, with 18 bases between them. This CDR3 has 15 amino acids. Germline CDR1 reads SGHRS; CDR2 reads YFSETQ. In DNA form, the CDR3 reads TGCGCCAGCAGCGTCGAGGGTCGGTTAAGGGAAAAACTGTTTTTT. This gives the protein CASSVEGRLREKLFF.

This clone has more than one count but fewer than ten. This rearrangement joins TRBV20-1 to TRBJ2-1, with D perhaps matching TRBD1 (5 bases). Germline V gives CDR1 DFQATT, CDR2 SNEGSKA (reference sequence). Trimming took off 1 base at V and 15 bases at J, with 13 bases between the two ends. CDR3 size: 11 residues. CDR3 nucleotide sequence: TGCAGTGCTAGAGCGGACACAGAGGCGTTCTTC. Its protein product is CSARADTEAFF.

This chain links TRBV13 with TRBJ2-6; 7 bases align to TRBD1. The CDR3 is made up of 15 amino acids. Germline values: CDR1 PRHDT, CDR2 FYEKMQ (reference sequence). The junction had 1 base not matched to a gene; V was cut back by 5 bases and J by 0 bases. The CDR3 nucleotides are TGTGCCAGCAGCGCAGGGGGCTCTGGGGCCAACGTCCTGACTTTC. It translates to CASSAGGSGANVLTF.

The V and J genes are TRBV30 and TRBJ2-7, with D unresolved. The germline V gene has CDR1 GTSNPN and CDR2 SVGIG (reference sequence). Trimming stripped 3 bases from V and 0 bases from J, with 15 bases between. The CDR3 is made up of 15 amino acids. Here the CDR3 DNA reads TGTGCCTGGAGGAAACTTCAAGCTTTCTCCTACGAGCAGTACTTC. Translated: CAWRKLQAFSYEQYF.

This chain uses TRBV6-1 with TRBJ2-5, with a tentative D call TRBD2 (5 bases). V lost 4 bases and J 5 bases, leaving 17 bases between the germline ends. The V gene's germline CDR1 is MNHNS and CDR2 SASEGT. This CDR3 contains 15 residues. Written as DNA, the CDR3 is TGTGCCAGCAGTGTGAGGGCGACACCGGGTGAGACCCAGTACTTC. Residues: CASSVRATPGETQYF.

The rearrangement links TRBV6-5 to TRBJ1-5; D not resolved. Trimming removed 2 bases at V and 4 bases at J, with 6 bases between. The CDR3 runs 13 residues. Germline V gives CDR1 MNHEY, CDR2 SVGAGI. CDR3 region: CASSYRGNQPQHF. In DNA, the CDR3 is TGTGCCAGCAGTTACCGAGGAAATCAGCCCCAGCATTTT.

This clone was detected once. The chain couples TRBV2 to TRBJ1-3, with D unresolved. V lost 6 bases to trimming and J lost 0 bases, with 12 bases between them. Per germline, CDR1 SNHLY and CDR2 FYNNEI. The CDR3 totals 15 residues. The CDR3 spells CASSITEFSGNTIYF. CDR3 DNA: TGTGCCAGCAGCATAACAGAGTTCTCTGGAAACACCATATATTTT.

The chain has TRBV5-4 and TRBJ2-1, with TRBD2 matching over 7 bases. The length of the CDR3 is 14 residues. The J segment lost 10 bases and the V segment lost 4 bases, leaving 11 bases of the junction unmatched. Germline assignment: CDR1 SGHNT and CDR2 YYREEE (reference sequence). The CDR3 DNA follows: TGTGCCAGCAGCACCGGGACTACTTATGGGGAGCAGTTCTTC. Amino acid sequence: CASSTGTTYGEQFF.

The chain carries TRBV29-1 and TRBJ2-3; D might be TRBD1 (6 bases). The V and J ends lost 7 bases and 2 bases respectively, with 13 bases between them. The CDR3 runs 13 residues. CDR1 SQVTM and CDR2 ANQGSEA come from the germline V gene. This CDR3 reads CSATGSLTDTQYF. CDR3 sequence (DNA): TGCAGCGCCACAGGGTCCCTCACAGATACGCAGTATTTT.

Note on this clone: This is likely a read error, given that the CDR3 carries no conserved phenylalanine or tryptophan at its end. This rearrangement joins TRBV29-1 to TRBJ1-2; maybe TRBD1 (6 bases). Germline CDR1 and CDR2: SQVTM and ANQGSEA. The V and J ends lost 2 bases and 7 bases respectively, with 11 bases between them. The CDR3 contains 12 residues. CDR3 region: CSVERIGGGYTL. The CDR3 region has the DNA TGCAGCGTTGAAAGAATAGGGGGTGGCTACACCTTA.

This rearrangement joins TRBV19 to TRBJ2-1; D might be TRBD2 (6 bases). The CDR3 is 14 residues long. V lost 6 bases, J lost 3 bases, and 12 bases lay in between. Per the germline V gene, CDR1 is LNHDA and CDR2 is SQIVND (reference sequence). This chain's CDR3 is CASSGGPVYNEQFF. The CDR3 region has the DNA TGTGCCAGTAGCGGGGGACCGGTCTACAATGAGCAGTTCTTC. Together with reference TRBV19 and TRBJ2-1, the CDR3 gives the full variable domain: DGGITQSPKYLFRKEGQNVTLSCEQNLNHDAMYWYRQDPGQGLRLIYYSQIVNDFQKGDIAEGYSVSREKKESFPLTVTSAQKNPTAFYLCASSGGPVYNEQFFGPGTRLTVL.

Points on this clone: The same CDR3 arises from other DNA sequences in this sample as well. The genes are TRBV7-6 and TRBJ2-7; 9 bases fit TRBD2. The CDR3 has 14 amino acids. The germline CDR1 and CDR2 sequences are SGHVS and FNYEAQ. With V trimmed by 5 bases and J by 1 base, 3 bases remained unmatched. CDR3: CASSRGGDSYEQYF. The CDR3 DNA is TGTGCCAGCAGCCGCGGGGGGGATTCCTACGAGCAGTACTTC.

CDR3 coding DNA: TGTGCCAGCAGCTCGAGCGCCCACGAGCAGTACTTC. Translating it yields CASSSSAHEQYF. This chain links TRBV5-6 with TRBJ2-7; no clear D. The CDR3 has 12 amino acids. Germline V gene lookup returns CDR1 SGHDT and CDR2 YYEEEE. Trimming took 3 bases from V and 5 from J, leaving 9 bases between them.

The chain couples TRBV5-1 to TRBJ2-7; possibly TRBD2 for D (6 bases). CDR3 length: 16 amino acids. Trimming cost V 0 bases and J 2 bases, with 15 bases left between them. The germline V gene encodes CDR1 SGHRS and CDR2 YFSETQ. For the CDR3, the DNA is TGCGCCAGCAGCTTGGGGGGGGTGAGGGGCGCCTACGAGCAGTACTTC. This encodes CASSLGGVRGAYEQYF.